This TCR beta chain was captured by sequencing in a study of cytomegalovirus exposure and HLA in healthy donors. 60 Vbeta and 13 Jbeta primers were used in PCR. The authors' processing: The authors later counted 70 million to 85 million unique TCR beta chains, some 11 million of them shared. Clones were read by immunoSEQ multiplex PCR, and TCRdb kept only the in-frame ones, dropping some. V and J calls and clone size are given by that table; D and trimming were obtained from the DNA. This table holds fewer than 150,000 clones, less than 80% found once. This CDR3 spans 18 amino acids. CDR1 and CDR2 from the germline V gene are MDHEN and SYDVKM. With V trimmed by 4 bases and J by 8 bases, 13 bases remained unmatched.

This rearrangement joins TRBV28 to TRBJ2-1, with TRBD2 identical over 14 bases. Sequenced material: PBMCs. The origin of this receptor is a woman aged 45 to 65 in good health and CMV-seropositive. The CDR3 coding sequence is TGTGCCAGCAGTTCGACTAGAACCGGACTAGCGGGGGGACATGAGCAGTTCTTC. Protein sequence: CASSSTRTGLAGGHEQFF.